This T cell receptor (beta chain) is drawn from a study of T-cell memory formation after mild COVID-19. At the level of the study: Largely, TCR clusters stayed within a single donor. Study-level findings and limits: Several responding clones turned up in pre-infection memory, indicating that cross-reactive memory may have taken part. Confirmation of SARS-CoV-2 specificity was lacking for second-wave clones peaking day 37.

The germline gives CDR1 SGHDT, CDR2 YYEEEE. Trimming shortened V by 1 base and J by 0 bases, and 9 bases separated the two germline ends. This CDR3 is 15 amino acids long. Points on this clonotype: Antigen unknown.

Constant-segment-primed 5'RACE gave TCR alpha and TCR beta cDNA libraries with sample barcodes and UMIs. MiXCR was run by TCRdb on the 5' RACE reads, yielding one entry per CDR3 protein. The table records approximately 350,000 distinct CDR3 sequences, about an eighth of them present only once. The chain is built from TRBV5-6 and TRBJ2-3; possible D gene TRBD1, 5 bases. The sequence was obtained from a man aged 18 to 30 who had mild COVID-19 (a few samples of this study predate the infection). Cell type and time point are not known. Sequencing used PBMCs or a T cell subset sorted from them (not recorded which). The CDR3 loop reads CASSLWQGSTDTQYF. The CDR3 coding sequence is TGTGCCAGCAGCTTGTGGCAGGGCAGCACAGATACGCAGTATTTT.